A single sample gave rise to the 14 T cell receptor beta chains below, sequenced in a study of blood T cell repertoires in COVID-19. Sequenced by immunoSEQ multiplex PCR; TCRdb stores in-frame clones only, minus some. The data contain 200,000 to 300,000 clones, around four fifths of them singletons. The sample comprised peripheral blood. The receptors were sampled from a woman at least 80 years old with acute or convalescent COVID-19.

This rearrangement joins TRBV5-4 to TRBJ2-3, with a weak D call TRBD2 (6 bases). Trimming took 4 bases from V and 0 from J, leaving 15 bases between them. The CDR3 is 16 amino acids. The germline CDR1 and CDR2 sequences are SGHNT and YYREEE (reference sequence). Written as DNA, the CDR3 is TGTGCCAGCAGCCCGGACGGGGGACCTAGCACAGATACGCAGTATTTT. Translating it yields CASSPDGGPSTDTQYF.

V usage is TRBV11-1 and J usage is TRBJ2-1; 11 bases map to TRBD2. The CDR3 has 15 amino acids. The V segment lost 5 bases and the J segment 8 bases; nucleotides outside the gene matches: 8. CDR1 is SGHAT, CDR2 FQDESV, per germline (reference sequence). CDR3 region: CASSLTSGSDYEQFF. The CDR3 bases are TGTGCCAGCAGCCTAACTAGCGGGAGTGACTATGAGCAGTTCTTC.

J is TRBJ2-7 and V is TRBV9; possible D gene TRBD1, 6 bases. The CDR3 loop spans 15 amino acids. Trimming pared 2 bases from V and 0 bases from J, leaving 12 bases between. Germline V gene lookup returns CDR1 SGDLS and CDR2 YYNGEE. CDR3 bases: TGTGCCAGCAGCGTGCGACAGGATAACTCCTACGAGCAGTACTTC. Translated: CASSVRQDNSYEQYF.

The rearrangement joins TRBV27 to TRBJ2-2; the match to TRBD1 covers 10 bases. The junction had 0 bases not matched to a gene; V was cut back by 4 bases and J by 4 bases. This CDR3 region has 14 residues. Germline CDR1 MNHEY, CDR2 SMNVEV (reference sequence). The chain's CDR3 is CASSWTGGTGELFF. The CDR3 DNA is TGTGCCAGCAGTTGGACAGGGGGCACCGGGGAGCTGTTTTTT.

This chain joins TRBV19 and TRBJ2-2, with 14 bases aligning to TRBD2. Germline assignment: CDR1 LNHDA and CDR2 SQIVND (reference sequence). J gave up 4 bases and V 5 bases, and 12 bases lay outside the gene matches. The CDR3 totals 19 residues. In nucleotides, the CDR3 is TGTGCCAGTAGTGGGGGACTAGCGGGAGTTCACCGTGGCACCGGGGAGCTGTTTTTT. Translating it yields CASSGGLAGVHRGTGELFF.

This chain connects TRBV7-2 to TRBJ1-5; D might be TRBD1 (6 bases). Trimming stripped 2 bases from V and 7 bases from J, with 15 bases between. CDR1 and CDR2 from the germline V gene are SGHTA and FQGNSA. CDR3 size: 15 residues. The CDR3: CASSLTGTWVQPQHF. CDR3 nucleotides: TGTGCCAGCAGCTTAACCGGGACATGGGTCCAGCCCCAGCATTTT.

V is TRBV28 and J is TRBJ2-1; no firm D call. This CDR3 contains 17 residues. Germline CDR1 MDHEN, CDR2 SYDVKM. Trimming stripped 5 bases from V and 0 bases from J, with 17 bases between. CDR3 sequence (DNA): TGTGCCAGCAGTGTAAGGCGTGGCTACAGCTCCTACAATGAGCAGTTCTTC. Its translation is CASSVRRGYSSYNEQFF. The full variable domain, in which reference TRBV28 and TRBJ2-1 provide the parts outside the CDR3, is DVKVTQSSRYLVKRTGEKVFLECVQDMDHENMFWYRQDPGLGLRLIYFSYDVKMKEKGDIPEGYSVSREKKERFSLILESASTNQTSMYLCASSVRRGYSSYNEQFFGPGTRLTVL.

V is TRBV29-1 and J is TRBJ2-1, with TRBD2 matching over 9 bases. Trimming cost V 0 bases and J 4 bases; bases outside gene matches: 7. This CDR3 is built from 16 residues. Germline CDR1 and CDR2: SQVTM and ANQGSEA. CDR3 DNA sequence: TGCAGCGTTGAAGAGATCAGCGGGAGGAAATACAATGAGCAGTTCTTC. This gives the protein CSVEEISGRKYNEQFF.

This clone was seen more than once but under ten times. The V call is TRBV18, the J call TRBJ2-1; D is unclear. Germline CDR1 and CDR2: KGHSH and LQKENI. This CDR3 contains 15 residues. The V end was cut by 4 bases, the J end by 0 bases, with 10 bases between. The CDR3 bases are TGTGCCAGCTCACTCACCCTCAGCTCCTACAATGAGCAGTTCTTC. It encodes CASSLTLSSYNEQFF.

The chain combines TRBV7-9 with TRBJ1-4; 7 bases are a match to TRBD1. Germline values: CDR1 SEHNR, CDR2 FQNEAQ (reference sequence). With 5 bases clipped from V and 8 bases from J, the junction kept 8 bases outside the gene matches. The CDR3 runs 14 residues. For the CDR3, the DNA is TGTGCCAGCAGCGCGACAGGGAGTAGGGAAAAACTGTTTTTT. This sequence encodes CASSATGSREKLFF.

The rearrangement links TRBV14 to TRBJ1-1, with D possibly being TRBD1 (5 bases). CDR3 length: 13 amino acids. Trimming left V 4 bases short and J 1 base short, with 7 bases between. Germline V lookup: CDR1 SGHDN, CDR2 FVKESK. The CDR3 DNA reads TGTGCCAGCAGCCCCACAGGGAACACTGAAGCTTTCTTT. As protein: CASSPTGNTEAFF.

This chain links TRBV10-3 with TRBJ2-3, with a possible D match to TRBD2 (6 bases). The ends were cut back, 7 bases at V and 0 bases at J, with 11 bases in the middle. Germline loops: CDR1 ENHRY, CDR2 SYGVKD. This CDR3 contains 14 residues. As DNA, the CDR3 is TGTGCCATCAAATCCGGGACTAGCACAGATACGCAGTATTTT. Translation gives CAIKSGTSTDTQYF.

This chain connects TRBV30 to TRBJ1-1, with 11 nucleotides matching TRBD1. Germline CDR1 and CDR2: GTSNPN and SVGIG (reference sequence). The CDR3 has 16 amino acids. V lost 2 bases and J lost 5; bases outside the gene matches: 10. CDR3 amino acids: CAWSRDRGNFGTEAFF. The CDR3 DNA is TGTGCCTGGAGTAGGGACAGGGGGAATTTTGGGACTGAAGCTTTCTTT.

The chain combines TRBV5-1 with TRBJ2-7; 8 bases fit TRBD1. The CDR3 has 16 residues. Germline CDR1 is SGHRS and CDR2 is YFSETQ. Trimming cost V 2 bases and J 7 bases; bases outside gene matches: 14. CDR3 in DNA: TGCGCCAGCAGCTTTTCTCTCCGGCAGGGGGCGCGGGAGCAGTACTTC. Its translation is CASSFSLRQGAREQYF.